The clone carrying this T cell receptor beta chain was counted at least ten times. Its matching antigen is unknown. This sample is part of a study of T cell repertoires in cytomegalovirus infection. Study details: Public TCR beta signatures provided an indication of both CMV infection and a matching HLA type. General study points: Cumulative frequency of public TCR beta families picked out carriers of CMV plus the relevant HLA. The ex vivo response was dominated by HLA-C-restricted CMV-specific TCR beta clonotypes.

This CDR3 spans 12 amino acids. The J segment lost 8 bases and the V segment lost 5 bases, leaving 3 bases of the junction unmatched. Per the germline V gene, CDR1 is SGHVS and CDR2 is FQNEAQ. MiXCR, run by TCRdb on the reads, gives a single entry per CDR3 protein. The sample shows hundreds of thousands of distinct CDR3 sequences, 15% to 20% of them seen only once. This TCR derives from a human donor in good health (CMV status not recorded). Some clones in this sample may be carry-over from other donors' samples. The sample comprised PBMCs. The chain has TRBV7-8 and TRBJ2-4; 7 positions match TRBD1. The CDR3: CASSRQGDIQYF. DNA of the CDR3: TGTGCCAGCAGCCGCCAGGGGGACATTCAGTACTTC.